Listed here are 5 T cell receptor beta chains from one sample, sequenced in a study of cytomegalovirus exposure and HLA in healthy donors. The protocol was immunoSEQ multiplex PCR, while the TCRdb copy is restricted to in-frame clones and leaves out a portion. The sample yields some 350,000 clones, around 90% seen once. Sequenced input: PBMCs. The receptors come from a woman under 40 in good health and CMV-seropositive.

The V and J genes are TRBV10-3 and TRBJ2-7, with 7 bases fitting TRBD2. The CDR3 totals 14 residues. V trimming: 4 bases; J trimming: 1 base; junction bases outside the gene matches: 4. The germline V gene encodes CDR1 ENHRY and CDR2 SYGVKD. CDR3 in DNA: TGTGCCATCAGTGTGGGGGGGTCATCCTACGAGCAGTACTTC. Translated, it gives CAISVGGSSYEQYF.

V usage is TRBV28 and J usage is TRBJ2-7; 7 positions agree with TRBD1. The CDR3 totals 15 residues. Germline assignment: CDR1 MDHEN and CDR2 SYDVKM. Trimming took 6 bases from V and 0 from J; bases not matched to a gene: 8. The CDR3 nucleotides are TGTGCCAGCAGCGCCACCGGGACAGTCTCCTACGAGCAGTACTTC. Translating gives CASSATGTVSYEQYF.

The chain links TRBV9 to TRBJ2-3; TRBD2 aligns across 10 bases. The CDR3 runs 18 residues. Looked up from germline, CDR1 is SGDLS and CDR2 is YYNGEE. V was clipped by 0 bases and J by 2 bases; unmatched bases: 9. DNA of the CDR3: TGTGCCAGCAGCGTAGAGGCTAGCGGGAGCGGGGCCACAGATACGCAGTATTTT. It codes for CASSVEASGSGATDTQYF.

The V gene is TRBV7-2, the J gene TRBJ2-3; D gene unclear. V gave up 5 bases and J gave up 2 bases, with 5 bases separating them. From germline, CDR1 is SGHTA and CDR2 FQGNSA. The CDR3 runs to 12 residues. The CDR3: CASSVDTDTQYF. CDR3 coding DNA: TGTGCCAGCAGCGTGGACACAGATACGCAGTATTTT.

In the case of this clone: The junction does not match germline at one end; this may be a read error. The chain has TRBV5-4 and TRBJ1-1; D is undetermined. This CDR3 has 12 amino acids. Per germline, CDR1 SGHNT and CDR2 YYREEE (reference sequence). The CDR3 sequence is CASSLGRAEAFF. The CDR3 nucleotides read TGTGCCAGCAGTTTGGGGAGGGCAGAAGCTTTCTTT.